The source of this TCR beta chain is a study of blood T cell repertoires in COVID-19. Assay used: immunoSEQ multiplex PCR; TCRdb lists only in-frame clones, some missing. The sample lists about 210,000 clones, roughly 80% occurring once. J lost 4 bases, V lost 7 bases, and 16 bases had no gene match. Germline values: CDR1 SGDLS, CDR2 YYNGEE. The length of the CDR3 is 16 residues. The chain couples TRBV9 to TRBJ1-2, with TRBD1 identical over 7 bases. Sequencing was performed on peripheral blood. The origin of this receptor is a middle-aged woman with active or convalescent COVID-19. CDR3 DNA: TGTGCCAGCGGATCTCCTAGACAGGGTGTACCCTATGGCTACACCTTC. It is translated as CASGSPRQGVPYGYTF.